One T cell receptor (beta chain) is described in this entry. No antigen is known for it. One end of the junction is discordant with germline, which a read error may explain. Between about 20 and 30 mg of unsorted bulk tissue served as the source from which RNA and DNA were co-extracted. The data belong to a study of tumor-infiltrating lymphocytes in primary liver carcinoma. Looking at the study overall: These patients were men and women whose ages were 30 to 69 years.

The CDR3 has 15 residues. Germline values: CDR1 MDHEN, CDR2 SYDVKM. TCR beta cDNA was made from approximately 500 ng total RNA with a constant-region primer. For TCR beta, libraries were produced by three nested multiplex PCR rounds using slightly modified ARM-PCR. TRBV1-TRBV30 forward and Cbeta reverse primers drove the first two roughly 10-cycle rounds. TCRdb independently ran MiXCR on the multiplex PCR reads; one entry per CDR3 protein. The sample shows over 75,000 distinct CDR3 sequences, less than 75% of them seen only once. Regarding the study as a whole: Compared with blood, tumor repertoires held significantly more in their top 250 clones.

This chain joins TRBV28 and TRBJ1-5, with D possibly TRBD1 on 6 matching bases. The clonotype was recovered from a man in his forties or fifties with primary liver carcinoma and hepatitis B virus infection. The sample taken for sequencing was tumor-adjacent normal liver tissue. The CDR3 region has the DNA TGTGCCGGCAGGGGCATGGGGACAAACGATCAGCCCCAGCATTTT. Translating gives CAGRGMGTNDQPQHF.